The clone carrying this TCR beta chain was detected once. Its antigen is as yet unknown. The time point was: pretreatment peripheral blood. The number of samples from each patient was between 1 and 8, taken pretreatment and on-treatment. These data belong to a study of PD-L1 blockade in urothelial cancer. Study-wide background: Between 0 and 3 prior chemotherapy regimens had been given to patients.

CDR1 KGHSH and CDR2 LQKENI come from the germline V gene. The CDR3 totals 13 residues. V lost 2 bases and J lost 1, with 5 bases in between. Overall study results and limits: Having blood TCR clonality under the median before treatment predicted better survival.

TCRdb's copy holds only in-frame clones and misses some; the assay was immunoSEQ multiplex PCR. The table has under 55,000 clones, roughly four fifths seen once; the top ten hold around 3.1%. The chain carries TRBV18 and TRBJ2-5; no reliable D call. Sequences were derived from PBMCs, sampled around atezolizumab (anti-PD-L1) treatment. This TCR was recovered from a man between 65 and 80 years old with urothelial cancer. Written as DNA, the CDR3 is TGTGCCAGCTCACCAGGCGGCCAAGAGACCCAGTACTTC. Translated: CASSPGGQETQYF.